This T cell receptor beta chain comes out of a study of T cell responses to AZD1222 COVID-19 vaccine. Sequencing was performed with immunoSEQ multiplex PCR; in TCRdb, only in-frame clones are kept and a portion is missing. This table holds around 60,000 clones, over 85% found once. The V gene lost 2 bases and the J gene lost 4 bases, with 14 bases spanning the gap. The CDR3 contains 16 residues. Germline loops: CDR1 SGHVS, CDR2 FNYEAQ. For this clone: Its cognate antigen is unknown.

Points from the study as a whole: Females made up more of the donors, who were largely white British, and clonal diversity may have come out too low. CD4 TCRs covered the whole spike, strongest at regions 160-218 and 743-854. Only five to seven AZD1222 recipients tested seropositive at baseline.

This material consisted of peripheral blood, taken on day 0 of AZD1222 vaccination. This rearrangement joins TRBV7-6 to TRBJ2-2; D call uncertain. This TCR came from an adult in good health. CDR3 residues: CASSLRTSIGTGELFF. The CDR3 DNA reads as TGTGCCAGCAGCTTACGGACCTCTATAGGCACCGGGGAGCTGTTTTTT. The full variable domain, with the rest looked up from reference TRBV7-6 and TRBJ2-2, is GAGVSQSPRYKVTKRGQDVALRCDPISGHVSLYWYRQALGQGPEFLTYFNYEAQQDKSGLPNDRFSAERPEGSISTLTIQRTEQRDSAMYRCASSLRTSIGTGELFFGEGSRLTVL.